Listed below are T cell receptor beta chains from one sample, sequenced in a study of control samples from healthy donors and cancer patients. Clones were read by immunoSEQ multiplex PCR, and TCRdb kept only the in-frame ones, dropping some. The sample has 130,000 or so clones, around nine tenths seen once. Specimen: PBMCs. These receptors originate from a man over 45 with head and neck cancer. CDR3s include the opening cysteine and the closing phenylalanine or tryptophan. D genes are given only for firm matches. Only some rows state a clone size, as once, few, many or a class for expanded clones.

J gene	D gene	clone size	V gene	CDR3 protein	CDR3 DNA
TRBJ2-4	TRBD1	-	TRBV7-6	CASSGTGTGKNIQYF	TGTGCCAGCAGCGGAACCGGGACAGGGAAAAACATTCAGTACTTC
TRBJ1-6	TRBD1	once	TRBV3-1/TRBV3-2	CASSQAGTGFFTLHF	TGTGCCAGCAGCCAGGCCGGGACAGGATTCTTCACCCTCCACTTT
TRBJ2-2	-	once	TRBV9	CASSVATLNTGELFF	TGTGCCAGCAGCGTAGCAACTTTGAACACCGGGGAGCTGTTTTTT
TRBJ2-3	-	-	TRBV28	CASSTQGRNTDTQYF	TGTGCCAGCAGCACCCAGGGGCGCAACACAGATACGCAGTATTTT
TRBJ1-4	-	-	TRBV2	CASIRDTNEKLFF	TGTGCCAGCATAAGGGACACTAATGAAAAACTGTTTTTT
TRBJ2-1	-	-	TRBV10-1	CASSESILREYNEQFF	TGCGCCAGCAGTGAGTCGATTCTCAGGGAATACAATGAGCAGTTCTTC
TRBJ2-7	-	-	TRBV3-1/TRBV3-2	CASSPGVGYEQYF	TGTGCCAGCAGCCCAGGGGTGGGCTACGAGCAGTACTTC
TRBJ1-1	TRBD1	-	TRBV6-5	CASRPGTADTEAFF	TGTGCCAGCAGACCCGGGACAGCCGACACTGAAGCTTTCTTT
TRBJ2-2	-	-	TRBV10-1	CASSARRGPNTGELFF	TGCGCCAGCAGTGCGCGCAGGGGCCCGAACACCGGGGAGCTGTTTTTT
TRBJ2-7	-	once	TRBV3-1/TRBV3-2	CASSQDHQRAKAEQYF	TGTGCCAGCAGCCAAGATCACCAGCGGGCGAAGGCCGAGCAGTACTTC
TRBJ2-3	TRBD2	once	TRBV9	CASSVGLAGRGTDTQYF	TGTGCCAGCAGCGTAGGGCTAGCGGGTAGAGGCACAGATACGCAGTATTTT
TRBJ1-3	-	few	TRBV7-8	CASSTRFGNTIYF	TGTGCCAGCAGCACCCGATTTGGAAACACCATATATTTT
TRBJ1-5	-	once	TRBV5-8	CASSSQGTQHF	TGTGCCAGCAGCTCACAGGGAACCCAGCATTTT
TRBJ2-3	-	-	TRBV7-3	CASSLYYTDTQYF	TGTGCCAGCAGCTTATACTACACAGATACGCAGTATTTT
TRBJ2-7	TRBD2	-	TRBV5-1	CASSAGTSLYEQYF	TGCGCCAGCAGCGCGGGGACTAGCTTGTACGAGCAGTACTTC
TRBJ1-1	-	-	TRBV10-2	CASSDPGSGTEAFF	TGCGCCAGCAGTGATCCGGGGTCAGGCACTGAAGCTTTCTTT
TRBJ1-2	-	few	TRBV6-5	CASSYRGQIGYGYTF	TGTGCCAGCAGTTACCGAGGACAGATCGGCTATGGCTACACCTTC
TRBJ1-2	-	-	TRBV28	CASSLSNYGYTF	TGTGCCAGCAGTTTATCAAACTATGGCTACACCTTC
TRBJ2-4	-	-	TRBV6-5	CASRKGEGARDIQYF	TGTGCCAGCAGGAAGGGAGAAGGGGCGCGTGACATTCAGTACTTC
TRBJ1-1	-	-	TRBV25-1	CASIARNTGEESTEAFF	TGTGCCAGCATCGCCAGGAACACGGGTGAGGAAAGCACTGAAGCTTTCTTT
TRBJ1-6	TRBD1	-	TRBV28	CASGQGDYNSPLHF	TGTGCCAGCGGGCAGGGGGACTATAATTCACCCCTCCACTTT
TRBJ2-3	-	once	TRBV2	CASKGSTDTQYF	TGTGCCAGCAAAGGTAGCACAGATACGCAGTATTTT
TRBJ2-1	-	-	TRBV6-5	CASSYAVGGSYNEQFF	TGTGCCAGCAGTTACGCGGTGGGAGGCTCCTACAATGAGCAGTTCTTC
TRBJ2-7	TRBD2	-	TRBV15	CATSRITSDPYEQYF	TGTGCCACCAGCAGAATAACTAGCGACCCCTACGAGCAGTACTTC
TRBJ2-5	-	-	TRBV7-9	CASSVGGGAKETQYF	TGTGCCAGCAGCGTAGGGGGGGGCGCGAAAGAGACCCAGTACTTC
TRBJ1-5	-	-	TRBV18	CASSYKDQPQHF	TGTGCCAGCTCGTACAAGGATCAGCCCCAGCATTTT
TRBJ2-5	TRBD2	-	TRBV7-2	CASSPSPAGGGETQYF	TGTGCCAGCAGCCCCTCCCCGGCGGGAGGGGGAGAGACCCAGTACTTC
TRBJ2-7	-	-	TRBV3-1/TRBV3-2	CASSQGVPGSVYF	TGTGCCAGCAGCCAAGGCGTTCCCGGGAGTGTGTACTTC
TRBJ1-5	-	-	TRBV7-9	CASSFGGVNQPQHF	TGTGCCAGCAGTTTCGGCGGCGTCAATCAGCCCCAGCATTTT
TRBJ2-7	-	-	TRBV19	CASSKTSSVPSPLF	TGTGCCAGTAGTAAGACATCCAGTGTCCCTTCCCCCCTCTTC
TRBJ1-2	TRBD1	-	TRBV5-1	CASSLRTGRDGYTF	TGCGCCAGCAGCTTGAGGACAGGGAGGGATGGCTACACCTTC
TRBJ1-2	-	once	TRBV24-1	CATSDGTGYTF	TGTGCCACCAGTGACGGGACAGGCTACACCTTC
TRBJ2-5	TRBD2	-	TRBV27	CASSLWGGETQYF	TGTGCCAGCAGTTTATGGGGGGGGGAGACCCAGTACTTC
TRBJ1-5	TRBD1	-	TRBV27	CASSPDRAGRNQPQHF	TGTGCCAGCAGTCCAGACAGGGCCGGGCGCAATCAGCCCCAGCATTTT
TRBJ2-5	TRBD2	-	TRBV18	CASSPGTSGSPTETQYF	TGTGCCAGCTCACCCGGGACTAGCGGGAGTCCGACGGAGACCCAGTACTTC
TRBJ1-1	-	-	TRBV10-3	CAISERGQNTEAFF	TGTGCCATCAGTGAACGAGGACAGAACACTGAAGCTTTCTTT
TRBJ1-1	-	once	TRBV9	CASATESNTEAFF	TGTGCCAGCGCGACAGAATCGAACACTGAAGCTTTCTTT
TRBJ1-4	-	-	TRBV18	CASSPPSGENEKLFF	TGTGCCAGCTCACCACCCAGTGGGGAGAATGAAAAACTGTTTTTT
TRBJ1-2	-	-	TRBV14	CASSQAFGVYRVF	TGTGCCAGCAGCCAAGCTTTTGGGGTTTACCGGGTCTTC
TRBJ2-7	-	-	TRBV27	CASISFGGSGEQYF	TGTGCCAGCATCTCGTTCGGGGGCTCGGGTGAGCAGTACTTC
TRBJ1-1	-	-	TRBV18	CASSPAGRATEAFF	TGTGCCAGCTCACCGGCTGGCAGAGCCACTGAAGCTTTCTTT
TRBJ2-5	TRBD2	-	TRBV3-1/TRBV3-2	CASSLPGLAETQYF	TGTGCCAGCAGCCTGCCGGGACTAGCAGAGACCCAGTACTTC
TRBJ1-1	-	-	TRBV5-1	CASSLESRMNTEAFF	TGCGCCAGCAGCTTGGAGTCACGTATGAACACTGAAGCTTTCTTT
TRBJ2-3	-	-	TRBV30	CACQAGASAQDTQYF	TGTGCCTGCCAAGCAGGGGCCTCAGCTCAGGATACGCAGTATTTT
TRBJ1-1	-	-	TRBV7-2	CASSQRGRAEAFF	TGTGCCAGCAGCCAAAGGGGGAGGGCTGAAGCTTTCTTT
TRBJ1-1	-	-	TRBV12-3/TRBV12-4	CASSLNGGSEAFF	TGTGCCAGCAGTTTGAACGGGGGGTCTGAAGCTTTCTTT
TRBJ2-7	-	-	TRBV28	CATQLSSYEQYF	TGTGCCACCCAACTTAGCTCCTACGAGCAGTACTTC
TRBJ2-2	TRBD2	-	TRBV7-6	CASSSEAGEVTGELFF	TGTGCCAGCAGCTCTGAAGCGGGGGAGGTCACCGGGGAGCTGTTTTTT
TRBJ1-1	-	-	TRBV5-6	CASSLRGSYTEAFF	TGTGCCAGCAGCTTGAGGGGGTCTTACACTGAAGCTTTCTTT
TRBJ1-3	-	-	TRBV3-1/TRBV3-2	CASSETGAMDSGNTIYF	TGTGCCAGCAGCGAGACGGGGGCGATGGACTCTGGAAACACCATATATTTT